Given below is one T cell receptor (beta chain) in context. This entry is derived from a study of blood T cell repertoires in COVID-19. As for the study in general: Whether acute or convalescent, the COVID-19 samples came from the United States, Italy and Spain.

Germline V gene lookup returns CDR1 SQVTM and CDR2 ANQGSEA. This CDR3 region has 12 residues. V lost 6 bases to trimming and J lost 8 bases, with 13 bases between them. As originally analysed: Reference gene primers were amplified, and this amplification served to estimate nucleated cell counts. Profiling relied on immunoSEQ multiplex PCR, and the TCRdb table lists in-frame clones only, not all of them. Clone size and the V and J calls come from that table; the DNA yielded D and trimming. The sample holds 100,000 to 120,000 clones, approximately 82% seen once. This receptor was identified in an elderly woman with acute or convalescent COVID-19. V gene TRBV29-1 combines with J gene TRBJ1-4, with D possibly being TRBD1 (6 bases). The source material was peripheral blood. The DNA of the CDR3 is TGCAGCGTCGCGTATAGGGGGGAAAAACTGTTTTTT. Its protein is CSVAYRGEKLFF.